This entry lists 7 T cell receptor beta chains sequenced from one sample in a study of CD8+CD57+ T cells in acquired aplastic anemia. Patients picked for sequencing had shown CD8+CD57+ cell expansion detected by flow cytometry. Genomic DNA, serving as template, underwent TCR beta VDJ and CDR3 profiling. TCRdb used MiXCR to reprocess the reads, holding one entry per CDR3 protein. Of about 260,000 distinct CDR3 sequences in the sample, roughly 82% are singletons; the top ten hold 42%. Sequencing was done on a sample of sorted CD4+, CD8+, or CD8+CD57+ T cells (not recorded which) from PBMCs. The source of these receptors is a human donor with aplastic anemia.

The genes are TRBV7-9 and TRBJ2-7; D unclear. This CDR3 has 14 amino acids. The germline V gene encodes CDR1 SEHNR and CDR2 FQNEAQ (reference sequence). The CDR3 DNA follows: TGTGCCACCAGCTTTCGCGCCCCATTCAAAGGTGAGTACGTC. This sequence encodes CATSFRAPFKGEYV.

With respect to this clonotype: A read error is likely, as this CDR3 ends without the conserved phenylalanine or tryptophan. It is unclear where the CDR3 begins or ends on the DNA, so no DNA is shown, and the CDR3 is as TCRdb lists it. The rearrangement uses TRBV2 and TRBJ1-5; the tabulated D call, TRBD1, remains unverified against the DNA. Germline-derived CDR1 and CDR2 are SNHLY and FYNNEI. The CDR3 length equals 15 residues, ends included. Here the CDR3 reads CASSPGGADTQPLDP.

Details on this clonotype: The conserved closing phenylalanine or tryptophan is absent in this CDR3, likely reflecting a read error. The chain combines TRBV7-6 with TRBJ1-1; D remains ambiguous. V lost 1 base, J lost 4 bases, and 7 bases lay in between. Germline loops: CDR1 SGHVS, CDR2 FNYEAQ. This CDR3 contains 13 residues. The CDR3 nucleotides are TGTGCCAGCAGCTTAGGGTCAGGCACTGAAGCTTTCCAT. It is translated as CASSLGSGTEAFH.

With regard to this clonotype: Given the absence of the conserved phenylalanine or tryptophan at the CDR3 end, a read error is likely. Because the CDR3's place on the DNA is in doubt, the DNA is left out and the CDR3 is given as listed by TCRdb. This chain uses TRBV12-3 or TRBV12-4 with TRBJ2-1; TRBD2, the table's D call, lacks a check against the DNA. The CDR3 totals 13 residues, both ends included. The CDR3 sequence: CASSFTDPRDSRY.

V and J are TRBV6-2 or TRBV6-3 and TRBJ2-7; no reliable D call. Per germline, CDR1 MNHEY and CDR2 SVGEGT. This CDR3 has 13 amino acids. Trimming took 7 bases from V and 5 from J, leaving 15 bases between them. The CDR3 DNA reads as TGTGCCAGCAAGGGAACGTCTTCCGACGAGCAGTACGTC. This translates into CASKGTSSDEQYV.

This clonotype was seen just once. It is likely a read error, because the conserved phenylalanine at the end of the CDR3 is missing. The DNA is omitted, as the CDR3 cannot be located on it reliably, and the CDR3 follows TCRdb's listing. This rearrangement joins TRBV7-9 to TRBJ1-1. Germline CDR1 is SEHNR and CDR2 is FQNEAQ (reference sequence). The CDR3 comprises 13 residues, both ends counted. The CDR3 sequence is CASSWGLGAGAIV.

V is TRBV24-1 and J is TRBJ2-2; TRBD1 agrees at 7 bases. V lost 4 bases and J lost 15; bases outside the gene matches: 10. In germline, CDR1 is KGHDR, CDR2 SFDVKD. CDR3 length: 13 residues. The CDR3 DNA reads TGTGCCACCAGTGACAAGGAAACAGGGGACGTGTTTTTT. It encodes CATSDKETGDVFF.